Described below is a single T cell receptor (beta chain) sequence and its context. Its specificity is not known. The data originate from a study of cytomegalovirus exposure and HLA in healthy donors. Study background: Around 81% of approximately 400 genotyped donors fell in the Caucasian-associated ancestry cluster. Broader study findings: Earlier analysis yielded a pattern in which most TCR beta V segments were productive about 90% or about 30% of the time. The study recorded 150 to 200 TCR beta chains that were cytomegalovirus-associated. Common viral pathogens were later found to be apparently linked to several of the most significant clusters.

The CDR3 loop spans 14 amino acids. With 1 base removed from V and 5 bases from J, the gap between germline ends came to 12 bases. The germline V gene encodes CDR1 MGHRA and CDR2 YSYEKL. Researchers ran the PCR with 60 Vbeta and 13 Jbeta primers. Method: immunoSEQ multiplex PCR; TCRdb's copy keeps in-frame clones and lacks some. This table has 95,000 to 150,000 clones, around 80% appearing once. The material sequenced was PBMCs. J is TRBJ2-7 and V is TRBV4-1, with D maybe TRBD1 (5 bases). The sequence derives from a man aged 25 to 45 in good health and CMV-seropositive. CDR3: CASSQVRGSNEQYF. The CDR3 DNA reads TGCGCCAGCAGCCAAGTTAGGGGTTCAAACGAGCAGTACTTC.